The 19 T cell receptor beta chains below were found in one sample sequenced in a study of blood T cell repertoires in COVID-19. Using immunoSEQ multiplex PCR, the repertoire was profiled, and TCRdb retains in-frame clones only, with some absent. The repertoire holds about 290,000 clones, with over 80% as singletons. Sequencing was carried out using peripheral blood. The receptors come from a woman between 50 and 59 years old with active or convalescent COVID-19.

The rearrangement joins TRBV28 to TRBJ2-5, with D maybe TRBD1 (5 bases). This CDR3 is 12 amino acids long. V shed 6 bases and J shed 5 bases, with 10 bases lying between them. Germline-derived CDR1 and CDR2 are MDHEN and SYDVKM. CDR3 sequence: CASRRRDETQYF. In nucleotides, the CDR3 is TGTGCCAGCAGGCGCAGGGATGAGACCCAGTACTTC. Together with reference TRBV28 and TRBJ2-5, the CDR3 gives the full variable domain: DVKVTQSSRYLVKRTGEKVFLECVQDMDHENMFWYRQDPGLGLRLIYFSYDVKMKEKGDIPEGYSVSREKKERFSLILESASTNQTSMYLCASRRRDETQYFGPGTRLLVL.

The chain couples TRBV27 to TRBJ1-4, with D possibly being TRBD1 (5 bases). Germline CDR1 MNHEY, CDR2 SMNVEV (reference sequence). This CDR3 region has 14 residues. The CDR3 reads CAPPGGLGEEKLFF. DNA for the CDR3: TGTGCACCTCCGGGGGGTCTTGGGGAGGAAAAACTGTTTTTT.

The V gene is TRBV15, the J gene TRBJ1-2; D gene uncertain. Germline V gene lookup returns CDR1 LNHNV and CDR2 YYDKDF (reference sequence). The CDR3 is 12 amino acids. The V end was cut by 7 bases, the J end by 7 bases, with 13 bases between. The chain's CDR3 is CATTDKVPGYTF. In DNA form, the CDR3 reads TGTGCCACCACCGACAAGGTCCCTGGCTACACCTTC. Together with reference TRBV15 and TRBJ1-2, the CDR3 gives the full variable domain: DAMVIQNPRYQVTQFGKPVTLSCSQTLNHNVMYWYQQKSSQAPKLLFHYYDKDFNNEADTPDNFQSRRPNTSFCFLDIRSPGLGDTAMYLCATTDKVPGYTFGSGTRLTVV.

The chain combines TRBV21-1 with TRBJ2-1; the listed D gene, TRBD2, was not tested against the DNA. TRBV21-1 is described as a pseudogene. CDR3 length: 14 residues. CDR3 DNA: TGTGCCAGCAGCGCCCAAACTTCCGCCAATGAGCAGTTCTTC. This gives the protein CASSAQTSANEQFF.

This clone showed up just a few times. This chain connects TRBV15 to TRBJ2-3; D is unclear. In germline, CDR1 is LNHNV, CDR2 YYDKDF (reference sequence). Trimming took 0 bases from V and 5 from J, leaving 9 bases between them. CDR3 length: 14 amino acids. This CDR3 reads CATSRDPTGDTQYF. The CDR3, as DNA: TGTGCCACCAGCAGAGATCCCACGGGAGATACGCAGTATTTT.

This chain connects TRBV18 to TRBJ2-6, with 8 bases identical to TRBD1. Per the germline V gene, CDR1 is KGHSH and CDR2 is LQKENI. This CDR3 comprises 19 residues. Trimming took 4 bases from V and 1 from J; bases not matched to a gene: 12. CDR3 region: CASSLTGQGRRSGANVLTF. The CDR3 bases are TGTGCCAGCTCACTAACTGGACAGGGAAGAAGATCTGGGGCCAACGTCCTGACTTTC.

This clone appeared once. V is TRBV27 and J is TRBJ2-2; 10 bases are shared with TRBD1. Per the germline V gene, CDR1 is MNHEY and CDR2 is SMNVEV (reference sequence). This CDR3 region has 19 residues. V dropped 6 bases and J dropped 4; count of bases not matched to a gene: 17. The CDR3 here is CASSLRVGTGAFITGELFF. The CDR3 coding sequence is TGTGCCAGCAGCCTCAGGGTAGGGACAGGGGCCTTTATCACCGGGGAGCTGTTTTTT.

J is TRBJ2-3 and V is TRBV2, with 11 bases lining up with TRBD2. Germline V gene sequence: CDR1 SNHLY, CDR2 FYNNEI. The CDR3 spans 15 residues. V was pared by 5 bases and J by 4 bases, with 5 bases of the junction left unmatched. The CDR3 reads CASSKLAGVPDTQYF. Here the CDR3 DNA reads TGTGCCAGCAGTAAACTAGCGGGAGTCCCAGATACGCAGTATTTT.

This chain connects TRBV5-1 to TRBJ1-2; 7 bases are shared with TRBD1. The CDR3 extends over 13 amino acids. V was pared by 0 bases and J by 8 bases, with 4 bases of the junction left unmatched. CDR1 is SGHRS, CDR2 YFSETQ, per germline. The CDR3 reads CASSLGQGRGYTF. Written as DNA, the CDR3 is TGCGCCAGCAGCTTGGGACAGGGTAGGGGCTACACCTTC.

This chain links TRBV6-1 with TRBJ2-7; a possible D gene is TRBD1 (5 bases). The germline gives CDR1 MNHNS, CDR2 SASEGT. The CDR3 runs to 15 residues. V was trimmed by 3 bases and J by 6 bases, leaving 18 bases between them. CDR3 nucleotide sequence: TGTGCCAGCAGTGATTTCGGTATTAAGGGGTTCGAGCAGTACTTC. It specifies CASSDFGIKGFEQYF.

J is TRBJ2-7 and V is TRBV12-3 or TRBV12-4; 8 positions match TRBD1. The V gene end was trimmed by 5 bases and the J gene end by 4 bases; junction bases not matched to a gene: 4. The length of the CDR3 is 13 residues. CDR3 nucleotides: TGTGCCAGCAGTCACAGGGGGTGGTACGAGCAGTACTTC. Residues: CASSHRGWYEQYF.

V usage is TRBV24-1 and J usage is TRBJ2-7; 9 nucleotides agree with TRBD1. V was pared by 2 bases and J by 4 bases, with 5 bases of the junction left unmatched. Germline CDR1 KGHDR, CDR2 SFDVKD. This CDR3 contains 15 residues. The CDR3 loop is CATSDSPTGGYEQYF. The DNA for the CDR3 is TGTGCCACCAGTGATTCCCCGACAGGGGGATACGAGCAGTACTTC.

V is TRBV2 and J is TRBJ1-2; D perhaps matches TRBD1 (6 bases). Germline V gene lookup returns CDR1 SNHLY and CDR2 FYNNEI. The CDR3 has 13 amino acids. V lost 6 bases and J lost 7, with 15 bases in between. CDR3 sequence reads: CASRTSGGAGYTF. The CDR3 nucleotides are TGTGCCAGCAGGACCTCCGGGGGGGCTGGCTACACCTTC.

This clone was recorded at least ten times. This sequence joins TRBV5-5 and TRBJ1-2; 11 nucleotides agree with TRBD1. The J segment lost 4 bases and the V segment lost 4 bases, leaving 6 bases of the junction unmatched. The CDR3 contains 15 residues. Germline values: CDR1 SGHKS, CDR2 YYEKEE (reference sequence). CDR3 sequence: CASSPGTGGGYGYTF. In nucleotides, the CDR3 is TGTGCCAGCAGCCCCGGGACAGGGGGTGGCTATGGCTACACCTTC.

This chain links TRBV4-1 with TRBJ1-5; possibly TRBD1 for D (5 bases). Trimming pared 0 bases from V and 9 bases from J, leaving 12 bases between. The V gene's germline CDR1 is MGHRA and CDR2 YSYEKL. This CDR3 is 14 amino acids long. For the CDR3, the DNA is TGCGCCAGCAGCCAAGAACCCAGGGTAGGGCCCCAGCATTTT. Protein sequence: CASSQEPRVGPQHF.

This chain links TRBV10-2 with TRBJ1-1; unclear D gene. This CDR3 region has 13 residues. The germline V gene encodes CDR1 WSHSY and CDR2 SAAADI. V lost 3 bases, J lost 2 bases, and 7 bases lay in between. DNA for the CDR3: TGCGCCAGCAGTGACCCTGTTAACACTGAAGCTTTCTTT. Amino acids: CASSDPVNTEAFF.

The rearrangement uses TRBV6-1 and TRBJ1-4; a possible D gene is TRBD1 (6 bases). Germline CDR1 MNHNS, CDR2 SASEGT. Trimming shortened V by 4 bases and J by 10 bases, and 22 bases separated the two germline ends. The CDR3 spans 16 residues. CDR3 in DNA: TGTGCCAGCAGTGCCCTACGGGCCAGGGGACGGGGAAAACTGTTTTTT. Translation gives CASSALRARGRGKLFF.

This sequence joins TRBV10-3 and TRBJ2-3; 11 bases match TRBD2. The CDR3 is made up of 20 amino acids. CDR1 and CDR2 (germline): ENHRY, SYGVKD. V lost 6 bases, J lost 2 bases, and 19 bases stayed unmatched. The CDR3 protein is CAIRTNPGLAEGGHTDTQYF. In DNA form, the CDR3 reads TGTGCCATCAGAACCAATCCGGGACTAGCGGAGGGGGGTCACACAGATACGCAGTATTTT.

The chain is built from TRBV19 and TRBJ1-5, with D maybe TRBD1 (5 bases). CDR3 length: 15 amino acids. V was cut by 3 bases and J by 6 bases, with 15 bases left in between. CDR1 LNHDA and CDR2 SQIVND come from the germline V gene (reference sequence). The CDR3 DNA reads as TGTGCCAGTAGTATCCCGCAGGGTGGAAGTCAGCCCCAGCATTTT. It translates to CASSIPQGGSQPQHF. Variable domain in full (rest from reference TRBV19 and TRBJ1-5): DGGITQSPKYLFRKEGQNVTLSCEQNLNHDAMYWYRQDPGQGLRLIYYSQIVNDFQKGDIAEGYSVSREKKESFPLTVTSAQKNPTAFYLCASSIPQGGSQPQHFGDGTRLSIL.